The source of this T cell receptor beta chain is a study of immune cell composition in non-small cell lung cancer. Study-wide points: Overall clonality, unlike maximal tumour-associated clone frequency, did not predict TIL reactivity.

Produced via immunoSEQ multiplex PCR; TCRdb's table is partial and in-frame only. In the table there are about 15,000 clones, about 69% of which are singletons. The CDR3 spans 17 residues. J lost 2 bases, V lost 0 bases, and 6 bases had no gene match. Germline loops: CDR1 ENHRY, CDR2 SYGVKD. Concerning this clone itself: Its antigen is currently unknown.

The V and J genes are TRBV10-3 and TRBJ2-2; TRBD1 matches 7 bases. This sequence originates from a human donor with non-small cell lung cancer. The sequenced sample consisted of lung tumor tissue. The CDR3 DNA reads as TGTGCCATCAGTGAGTCGAGGGGGCAGGCTAACACCGGGGAGCTGTTTTTT. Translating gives CAISESRGQANTGELFF.